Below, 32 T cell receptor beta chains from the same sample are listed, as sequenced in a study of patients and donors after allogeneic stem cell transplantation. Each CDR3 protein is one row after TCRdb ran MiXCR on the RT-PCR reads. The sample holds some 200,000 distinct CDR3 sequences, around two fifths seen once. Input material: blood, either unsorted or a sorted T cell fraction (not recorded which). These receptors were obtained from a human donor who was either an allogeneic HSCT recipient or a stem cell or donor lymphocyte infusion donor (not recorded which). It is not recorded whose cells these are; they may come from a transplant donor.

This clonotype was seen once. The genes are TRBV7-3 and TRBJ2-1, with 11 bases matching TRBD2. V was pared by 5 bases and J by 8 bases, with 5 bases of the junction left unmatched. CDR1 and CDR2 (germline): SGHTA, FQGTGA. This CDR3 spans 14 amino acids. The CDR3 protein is CASSMTSGIHEQFF. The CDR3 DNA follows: TGTGCCAGCAGCATGACTAGCGGGATTCATGAGCAGTTCTTC.

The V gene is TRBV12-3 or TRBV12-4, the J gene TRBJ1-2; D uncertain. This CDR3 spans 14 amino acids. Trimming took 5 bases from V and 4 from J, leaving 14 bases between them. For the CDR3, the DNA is TGTGCCAGCAGTCCTCACGACGGTGCCTATGGCTACACCTTC. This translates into CASSPHDGAYGYTF.

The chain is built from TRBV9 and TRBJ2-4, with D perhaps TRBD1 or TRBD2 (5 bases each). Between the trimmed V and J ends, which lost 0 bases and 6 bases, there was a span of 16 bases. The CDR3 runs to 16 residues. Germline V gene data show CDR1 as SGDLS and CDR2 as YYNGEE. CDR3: CASSVVPEGDLNIQYF. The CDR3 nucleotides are TGTGCCAGCAGCGTAGTCCCTGAAGGGGACCTAAACATTCAGTACTTC.

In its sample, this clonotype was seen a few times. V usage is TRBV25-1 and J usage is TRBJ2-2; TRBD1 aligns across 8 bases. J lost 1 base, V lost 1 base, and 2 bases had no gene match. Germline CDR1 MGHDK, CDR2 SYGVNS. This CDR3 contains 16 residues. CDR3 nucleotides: TGTGCCAGCAGTGAATCCGGGACAGGGAACACCGGGGAGCTGTTTTTT. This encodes CASSESGTGNTGELFF.

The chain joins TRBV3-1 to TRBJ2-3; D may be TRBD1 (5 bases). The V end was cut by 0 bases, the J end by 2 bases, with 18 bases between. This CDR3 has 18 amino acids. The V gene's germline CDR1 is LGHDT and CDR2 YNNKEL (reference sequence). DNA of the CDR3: TGTGCCAGCAGCCAAGATTCCCCCCTGGGGCCTTACACAGATACGCAGTATTTT. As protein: CASSQDSPLGPYTDTQYF.

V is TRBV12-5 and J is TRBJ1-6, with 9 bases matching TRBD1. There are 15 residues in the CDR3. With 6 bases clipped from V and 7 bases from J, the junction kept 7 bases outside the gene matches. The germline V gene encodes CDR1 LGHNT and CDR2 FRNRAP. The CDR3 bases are TGTGCTAGTGGATTAACAGGGGGCACAAATTCACCCCTCCACTTT. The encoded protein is CASGLTGGTNSPLHF. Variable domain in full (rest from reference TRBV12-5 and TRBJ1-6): DARVTQTPRHKVTEMGQEVTMRCQPILGHNTVFWYRQTMMQGLELLAYFRNRAPLDDSGMPKDRFSAEMPDATLATLKIQPSEPRDSAVYFCASGLTGGTNSPLHFGNGTRLTVT.

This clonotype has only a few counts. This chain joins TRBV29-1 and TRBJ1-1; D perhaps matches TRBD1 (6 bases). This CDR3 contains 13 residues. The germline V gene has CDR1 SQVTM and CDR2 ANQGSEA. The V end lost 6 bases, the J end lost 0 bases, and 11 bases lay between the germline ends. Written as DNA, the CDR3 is TGCAGCGTCACGACAGGAATGAACACTGAAGCTTTCTTT. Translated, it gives CSVTTGMNTEAFF.

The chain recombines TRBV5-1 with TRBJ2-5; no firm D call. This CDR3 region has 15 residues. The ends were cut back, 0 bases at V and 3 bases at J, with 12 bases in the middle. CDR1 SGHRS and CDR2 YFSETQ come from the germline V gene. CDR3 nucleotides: TGCGCCAGCAGCTTGGATCTACAAATCAAAGAGACCCAGTACTTC. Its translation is CASSLDLQIKETQYF.

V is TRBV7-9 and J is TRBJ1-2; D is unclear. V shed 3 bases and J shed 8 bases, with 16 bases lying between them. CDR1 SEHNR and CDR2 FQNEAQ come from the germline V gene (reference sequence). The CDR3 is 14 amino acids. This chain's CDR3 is CASSFALSSYGYTF. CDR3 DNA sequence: TGTGCCAGCAGCTTTGCCCTCTCAAGTTACGGCTACACCTTC.

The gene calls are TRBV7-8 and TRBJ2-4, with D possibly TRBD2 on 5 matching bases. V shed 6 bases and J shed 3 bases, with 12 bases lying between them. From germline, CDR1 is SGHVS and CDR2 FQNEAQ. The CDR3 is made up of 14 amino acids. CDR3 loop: CASSQAGGKNIQYF. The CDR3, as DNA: TGTGCCAGCAGTCAGGCGGGTGGCAAAAACATTCAGTACTTC.

The CDR3 nucleotides are TGCGCCAGCAGCCAAGATCTGAGGTACAGATCCTACGAGCAGTACTTC. Translated: CASSQDLRYRSYEQYF. The chain recombines TRBV4-3 with TRBJ2-7; no reliable D call. Germline CDR1 is LGHNA and CDR2 is YSLEER. CDR3 length equals 16 residues. Trimming removed 0 bases at V and 1 base at J, with 13 bases between.

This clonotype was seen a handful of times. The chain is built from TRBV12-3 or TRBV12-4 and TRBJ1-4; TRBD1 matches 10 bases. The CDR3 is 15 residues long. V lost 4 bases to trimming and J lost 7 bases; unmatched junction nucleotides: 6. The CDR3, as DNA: TGTGCCAGCAGTTCGCCGGGACAGGGGAGTGAAAAACTGTTTTTT. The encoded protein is CASSSPGQGSEKLFF.

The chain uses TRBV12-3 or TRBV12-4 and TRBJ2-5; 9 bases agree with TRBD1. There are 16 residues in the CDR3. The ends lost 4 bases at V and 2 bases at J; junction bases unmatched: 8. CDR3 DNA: TGTGCCAGCAGTTCCCCGGGACAGGGTTTACAAGAGACCCAGTACTTC. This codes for CASSSPGQGLQETQYF.

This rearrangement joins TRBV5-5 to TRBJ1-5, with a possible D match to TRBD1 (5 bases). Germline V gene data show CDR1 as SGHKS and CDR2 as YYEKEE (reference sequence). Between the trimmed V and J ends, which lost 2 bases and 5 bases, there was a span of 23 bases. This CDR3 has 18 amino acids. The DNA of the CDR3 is TGTGCCAGCAGCTTCACACCACCGGGCCCAGGAGGGGATCAGCCCCAGCATTTT. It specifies CASSFTPPGPGGDQPQHF.

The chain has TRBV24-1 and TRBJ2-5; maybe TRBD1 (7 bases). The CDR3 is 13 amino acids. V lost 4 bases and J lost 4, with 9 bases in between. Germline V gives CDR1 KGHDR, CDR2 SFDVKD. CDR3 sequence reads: CATSDRGAETQYF. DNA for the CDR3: TGTGCCACCAGTGACAGGGGGGCAGAGACCCAGTACTTC.

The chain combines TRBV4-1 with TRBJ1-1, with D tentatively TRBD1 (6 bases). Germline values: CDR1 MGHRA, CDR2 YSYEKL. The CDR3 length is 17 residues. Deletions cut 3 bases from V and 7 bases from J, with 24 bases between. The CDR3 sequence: CASSQGNRDIFLIEAFF. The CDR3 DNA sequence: TGCGCCAGCAGCCAGGGTAACCGGGACATTTTTTTGATTGAAGCTTTCTTT.

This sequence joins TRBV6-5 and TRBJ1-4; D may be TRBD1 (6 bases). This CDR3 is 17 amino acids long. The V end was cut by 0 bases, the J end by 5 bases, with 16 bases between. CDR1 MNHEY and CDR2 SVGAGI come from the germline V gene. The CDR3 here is CASSYSKDSDQNEKLFF. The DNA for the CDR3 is TGTGCCAGCAGTTACTCGAAGGACAGTGACCAGAATGAAAAACTGTTTTTT.

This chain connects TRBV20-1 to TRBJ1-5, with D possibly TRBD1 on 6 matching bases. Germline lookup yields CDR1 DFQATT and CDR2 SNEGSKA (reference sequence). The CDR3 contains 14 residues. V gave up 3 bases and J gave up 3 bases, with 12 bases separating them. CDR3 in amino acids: CSARLGQYNQPQHF. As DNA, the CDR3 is TGCAGTGCTAGGTTAGGACAGTACAATCAGCCCCAGCATTTT.

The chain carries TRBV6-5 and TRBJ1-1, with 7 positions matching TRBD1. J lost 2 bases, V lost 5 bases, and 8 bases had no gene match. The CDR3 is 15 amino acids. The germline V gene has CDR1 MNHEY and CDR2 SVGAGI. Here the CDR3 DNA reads TGTGCCAGCAGTCCGCGGACAGGAACTAACACTGAAGCTTTCTTT. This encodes CASSPRTGTNTEAFF.

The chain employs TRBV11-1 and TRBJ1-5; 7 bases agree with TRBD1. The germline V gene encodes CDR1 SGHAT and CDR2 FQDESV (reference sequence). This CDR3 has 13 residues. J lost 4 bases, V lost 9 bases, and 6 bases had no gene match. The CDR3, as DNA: TGTGCCAGAAAGATACAGGGGAATCAGCCCCAGCATTTT. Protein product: CARKIQGNQPQHF.

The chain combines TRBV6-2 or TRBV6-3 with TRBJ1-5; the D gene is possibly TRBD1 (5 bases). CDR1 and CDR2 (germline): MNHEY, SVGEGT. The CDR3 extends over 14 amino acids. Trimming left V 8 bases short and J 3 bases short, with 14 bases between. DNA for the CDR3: TGTGCCAGCCGGACGTCAGGGTCCAATCAGCCCCAGCATTTT. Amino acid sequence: CASRTSGSNQPQHF.

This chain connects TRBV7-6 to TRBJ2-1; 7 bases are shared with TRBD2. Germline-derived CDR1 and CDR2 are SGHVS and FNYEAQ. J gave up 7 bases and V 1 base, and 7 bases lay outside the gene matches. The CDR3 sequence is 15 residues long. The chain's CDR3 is CASSLGVTSRNEQFF. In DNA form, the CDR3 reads TGTGCCAGCAGCTTAGGGGTGACTAGCAGGAATGAGCAGTTCTTC. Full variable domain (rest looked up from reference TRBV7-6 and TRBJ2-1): GAGVSQSPRYKVTKRGQDVALRCDPISGHVSLYWYRQALGQGPEFLTYFNYEAQQDKSGLPNDRFSAERPEGSISTLTIQRTEQRDSAMYRCASSLGVTSRNEQFFGPGTRLTVL.

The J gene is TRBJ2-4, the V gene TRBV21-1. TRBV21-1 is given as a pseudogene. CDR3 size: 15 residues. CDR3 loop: CASSKGTGRGNIQYF. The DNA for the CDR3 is TGTGCCAGCAGCAAAGGGACCGGACGGGGAAACATTCAGTACTTC.

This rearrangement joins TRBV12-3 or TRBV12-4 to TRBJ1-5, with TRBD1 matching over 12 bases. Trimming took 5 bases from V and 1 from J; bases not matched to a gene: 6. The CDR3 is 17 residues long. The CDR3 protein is CASSRDRGRRSNQPQHF. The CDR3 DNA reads TGTGCCAGCAGTCGGGACAGGGGGCGAAGGAGCAATCAGCCCCAGCATTTT.

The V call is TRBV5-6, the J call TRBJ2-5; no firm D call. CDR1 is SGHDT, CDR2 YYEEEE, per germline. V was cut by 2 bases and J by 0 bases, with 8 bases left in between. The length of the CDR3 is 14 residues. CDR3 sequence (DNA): TGTGCCAGCAGCTTCATTCGGAACCAAGAGACCCAGTACTTC. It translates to CASSFIRNQETQYF.

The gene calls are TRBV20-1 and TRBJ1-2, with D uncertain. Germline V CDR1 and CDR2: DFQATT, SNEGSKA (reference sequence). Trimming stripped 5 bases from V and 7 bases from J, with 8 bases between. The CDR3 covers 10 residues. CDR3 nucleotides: TGCAGTGCTCCAGTTTTTGGCTACACCTTC. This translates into CSAPVFGYTF.

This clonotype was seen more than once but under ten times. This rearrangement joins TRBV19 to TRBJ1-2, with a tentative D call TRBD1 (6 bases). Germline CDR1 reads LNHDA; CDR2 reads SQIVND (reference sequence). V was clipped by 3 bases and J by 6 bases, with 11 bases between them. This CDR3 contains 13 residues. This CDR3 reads CASSMQGNDGYTF. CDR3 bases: TGTGCCAGTAGTATGCAGGGGAACGATGGCTACACCTTC.

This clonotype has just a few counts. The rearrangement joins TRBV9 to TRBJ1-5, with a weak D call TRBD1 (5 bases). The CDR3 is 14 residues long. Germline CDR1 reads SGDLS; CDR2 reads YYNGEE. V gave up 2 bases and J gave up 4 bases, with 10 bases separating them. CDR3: CASSVGWGNQPQHF. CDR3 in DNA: TGTGCCAGCAGCGTCGGCTGGGGGAATCAGCCCCAGCATTTT. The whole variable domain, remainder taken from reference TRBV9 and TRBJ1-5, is DSGVTQTPKHLITATGQRVTLRCSPRSGDLSVYWYQQSLDQGLQFLIQYYNGEERAKGNILERFSAQQFPDLHSELNLSSLELGDSALYFCASSVGWGNQPQHFGDGTRLSIL.

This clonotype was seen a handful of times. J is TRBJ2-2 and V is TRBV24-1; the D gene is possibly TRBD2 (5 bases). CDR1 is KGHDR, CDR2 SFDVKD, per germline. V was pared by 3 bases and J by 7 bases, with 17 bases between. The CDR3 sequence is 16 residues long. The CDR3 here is CATSDPSGTSVGELFF. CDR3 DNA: TGTGCCACCAGTGATCCCAGCGGAACTTCGGTCGGGGAGCTGTTTTTT.

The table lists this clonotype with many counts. The CDR3 DNA is TGTGCCAGCAGTCCCTGGGGTGGCAAGAAGGCTAATTCACCCCTCCACTTT. The encoded protein is CASSPWGGKKANSPLHF. The rearrangement links TRBV28 to TRBJ1-6; D ambiguous. The CDR3 loop spans 17 amino acids. CDR1 is MDHEN, CDR2 SYDVKM, per germline. The V and J ends lost 5 bases and 6 bases respectively, with 20 bases between them.

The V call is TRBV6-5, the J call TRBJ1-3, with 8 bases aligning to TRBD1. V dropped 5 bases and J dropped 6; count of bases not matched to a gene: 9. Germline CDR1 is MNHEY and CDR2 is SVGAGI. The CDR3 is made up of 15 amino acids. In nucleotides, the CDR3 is TGTGCCAGCAGTCACCAGGGGGCAGGGGAAAACACCATATATTTT. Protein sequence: CASSHQGAGENTIYF.

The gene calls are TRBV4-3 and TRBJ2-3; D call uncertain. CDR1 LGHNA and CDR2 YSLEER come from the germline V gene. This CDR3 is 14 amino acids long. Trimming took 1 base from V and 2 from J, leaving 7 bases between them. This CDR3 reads CASSQAALTDTQYF. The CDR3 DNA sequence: TGCGCCAGCAGCCAAGCGGCTCTCACAGATACGCAGTATTTT.